A single sample is the source of the 25 T cell receptor beta chains below, sequenced in a study of cytomegalovirus exposure and HLA in healthy donors. Researchers ran the PCR with 60 Vbeta and 13 Jbeta primers. The repertoire was sequenced with immunoSEQ multiplex PCR; TCRdb's copy has only in-frame clones and lacks some. Altogether approximately 82,000 clones are present, less than 65% being singletons, with the ten largest covering 5.5%. Sequenced input: PBMCs. The receptor source for this set is a woman in her 30s in good health and CMV-seropositive.

A single count supports this clone. This chain uses TRBV12-5 with TRBJ1-1; 7 bases align to TRBD1. The trim removed 6 bases at V and 5 bases at J, leaving 12 bases unmatched. The CDR3 covers 15 residues. Germline values: CDR1 LGHNT, CDR2 FRNRAP. For the CDR3, the DNA is TGTGCTAGTGGCCAAGAGGGGGCGCGGTTTACTGAAGCTTTCTTT. Amino acids: CASGQEGARFTEAFF.

V usage is TRBV9 and J usage is TRBJ2-2, with 8 bases fitting TRBD2. CDR1 is SGDLS, CDR2 YYNGEE, per germline. This CDR3 is built from 13 residues. Trimming removed 4 bases from V and 6 bases from J; junction bases left unmatched: 2. CDR3 sequence: CASSPGGAGELFF. The CDR3, as DNA: TGTGCCAGCAGCCCGGGGGGGGCCGGGGAGCTGTTTTTT.

The J gene is TRBJ2-5, the V gene TRBV9, with TRBD1 as a possible D gene (6 bases). V lost 4 bases to trimming and J lost 5 bases, with 15 bases between them. The CDR3 consists of 14 residues. Germline V gene lookup returns CDR1 SGDLS and CDR2 YYNGEE. The CDR3 nucleotides are TGTGCCAGCAGCCCTAACAGGGTTGGGGAGACCCAGTACTTC. Its translation: CASSPNRVGETQYF. Full variable domain (missing parts from reference TRBV9 and TRBJ2-5): DSGVTQTPKHLITATGQRVTLRCSPRSGDLSVYWYQQSLDQGLQFLIQYYNGEERAKGNILERFSAQQFPDLHSELNLSSLELGDSALYFCASSPNRVGETQYFGPGTRLLVL.

This chain links TRBV7-2 with TRBJ1-1; no definite D call. The CDR3 is 14 amino acids. Deletions cut 2 bases from V and 1 base from J, with 8 bases between. CDR1 is SGHTA and CDR2 is FQGNSA in the germline V gene. The CDR3 DNA is TGTGCCAGCAGCTTATTGTCAGGGAACACTGAAGCTTTCTTT. This sequence encodes CASSLLSGNTEAFF.

The chain is built from TRBV9 and TRBJ1-2; D is unclear. This CDR3 is built from 15 residues. V shed 3 bases and J shed 4 bases, with 16 bases lying between them. Germline loops: CDR1 SGDLS, CDR2 YYNGEE. CDR3 DNA sequence: TGTGCCAGCAGCGCAGGTTGGGGAGATGGCTATGGCTACACCTTC. Its protein is CASSAGWGDGYGYTF.

The chain combines TRBV11-1 with TRBJ2-3, with D uncertain. V was shortened by 5 bases and J by 1 base, with 13 bases between the two germline ends. Germline CDR1 SGHAT, CDR2 FQDESV (reference sequence). The CDR3 loop spans 15 amino acids. The CDR3 DNA reads TGTGCCAGCAGCCTAAATCCACCGGGCACAGATACGCAGTATTTT. Its protein product is CASSLNPPGTDTQYF.

There are a few counts of this clone. Other nucleotide sequences in the sample specify the same CDR3. The chain couples TRBV18 to TRBJ1-2, with TRBD1 identical over 7 bases. The V and J ends lost 1 base and 0 bases, in that order; junction bases with no gene match: 5. The CDR3 consists of 16 residues. CDR1 is KGHSH and CDR2 is LQKENI in the germline V gene. The CDR3 region has the DNA TGTGCCAGCTCACCACGGACAGGAGTCTCTAACTATGGCTACACCTTC. Translating it yields CASSPRTGVSNYGYTF.

The chain carries TRBV19 and TRBJ2-6; D perhaps matches TRBD2 (5 bases). CDR3 length equals 17 residues. Trimming pared 7 bases from V and 2 bases from J, leaving 18 bases between. Germline V gives CDR1 LNHDA, CDR2 SQIVND (reference sequence). CDR3 loop: CASTPNGVVAGANVLTF. In DNA form, the CDR3 reads TGTGCCAGTACCCCCAACGGGGTAGTGGCTGGGGCCAACGTCCTGACTTTC.

V is TRBV5-1 and J is TRBJ1-2; 9 nucleotides match TRBD1. The CDR3 contains 15 residues. After removal of 0 bases from V and 3 bases from J, the junction contained 3 bases not matched to a gene. The germline gives CDR1 SGHRS, CDR2 YFSETQ. The CDR3 reads CASSLETGGHYGYTF. CDR3 coding DNA: TGCGCCAGCAGCTTGGAAACAGGGGGCCACTATGGCTACACCTTC.

The chain uses TRBV6-4 and TRBJ2-1; TRBD2 might be the D (5 bases). This CDR3 region has 13 residues. Germline CDR1 and CDR2: MRHNA and SNTAGT. V lost 4 bases to trimming and J lost 6 bases, with 10 bases between them. CDR3 nucleotide sequence: TGTGCCAGCAGTGTGCGAGGGTTCAATGAGCAGTTCTTC. Residues: CASSVRGFNEQFF.

This clone has just a few counts. V and J are TRBV11-2 and TRBJ2-7, with 9 positions matching TRBD2. Per germline, CDR1 SGHAT and CDR2 FQNNGV. Germline trimming cut 1 base from V and 2 bases from J; bases unmatched to any gene: 3. The CDR3 is 15 residues long. In nucleotides, the CDR3 is TGTGCCAGCAGCTTAGGAGGCGGGGGGGCCTACGAGCAGTACTTC. It yields the protein CASSLGGGGAYEQYF. The complete variable domain, with remaining parts taken from reference TRBV11-2 and TRBJ2-7, reads EAGVAQSPRYKIIEKRQSVAFWCNPISGHATLYWYQQILGQGPKLLIQFQNNGVVDDSQLPKDRFSAERLKGVDSTLKIQPAKLEDSAVYLCASSLGGGGAYEQYFGPGTRLTVT.

This clone was seen a few times. This chain's CDR3 is CASSLDRGGEKLFF. The CDR3 DNA sequence: TGCGCCAGCAGCCTGGACAGGGGGGGAGAAAAACTGTTTTTT. The chain links TRBV5-1 to TRBJ1-4; 10 positions agree with TRBD1. This CDR3 is built from 14 residues. In germline, CDR1 is SGHRS, CDR2 YFSETQ. V lost 4 bases and J lost 8; bases outside the gene matches: 5.

The chain carries TRBV6-5 and TRBJ1-4; TRBD1 aligns across 7 bases. The V and J ends lost 4 bases and 7 bases, in that order; junction bases with no gene match: 6. The CDR3 covers 14 residues. Germline lookup yields CDR1 MNHEY and CDR2 SVGAGI. CDR3: CASSFRQGFEKLFF. The CDR3 DNA follows: TGTGCCAGCAGTTTCCGACAGGGCTTTGAAAAACTGTTTTTT.

As for this clone: The junction departs from germline at one end; a sequencing error may be responsible. The CDR3 sequence is CASSDPLSHF. The CDR3 DNA sequence: TGTGCCAGCAGTGATCCCCTATCTCACTTC. This sequence joins TRBV6-1 and TRBJ2-7; no reliable D call. The CDR3 spans 10 residues. Germline CDR1 reads MNHNS; CDR2 reads SASEGT.

Turning to this clone: The identical CDR3 is also encoded by other nucleotide sequences in the sample. CDR3: CASSSGLLNTEAFF. The CDR3 bases are TGTGCCAGCAGCAGCGGTCTCTTAAACACTGAAGCTTTCTTT. The chain links TRBV6-5 to TRBJ1-1, with D unresolved. The ends were cut back, 6 bases at V and 2 bases at J, with 13 bases in the middle. The length of the CDR3 is 14 residues. CDR1 is MNHEY, CDR2 SVGAGI, per germline.

In this sample, this clone turned up a few times. The rearrangement joins TRBV6-1 to TRBJ1-1; D remains ambiguous. CDR1 and CDR2 from the germline V gene are MNHNS and SASEGT. The germline V and J ends were trimmed by 1 base and 3 bases, with 9 bases remaining between them. The CDR3 runs to 14 residues. The CDR3 region is CASSEVSPYTEAFF. CDR3 coding DNA: TGTGCCAGCAGTGAAGTTAGCCCTTACACTGAAGCTTTCTTT.

J is TRBJ1-6 and V is TRBV6-6, with D uncertain. CDR3 length equals 12 residues. V dropped 4 bases and J dropped 14 bases, with 12 bases sitting between them. Germline lookup yields CDR1 MNHNY and CDR2 SVGAGI (reference sequence). The CDR3 bases are TGTGCCAGCAGTTCAGGCATCGGGGCCCTCCACTTT. Amino acid sequence: CASSSGIGALHF.

This clone showed up just once. The rearrangement joins TRBV19 to TRBJ1-5; maybe TRBD1 (5 bases). V lost 8 bases and J 5 bases, leaving 16 bases between the germline ends. The CDR3 extends over 14 amino acids. Germline loops: CDR1 LNHDA, CDR2 SQIVND (reference sequence). CDR3 bases: TGTGCCAGTGTAAGGGGAGGATGGGATCAGCCCCAGCATTTT. Protein: CASVRGGWDQPQHF.

The chain couples TRBV6-6 to TRBJ2-6; tentatively, D is TRBD1 (5 bases). In germline, CDR1 is MNHNY, CDR2 SVGAGI (reference sequence). V was trimmed by 7 bases and J by 0 bases, leaving 7 bases between them. The CDR3 is 14 residues long. In DNA, the CDR3 is TGTGCCAGCACGACAGTCTCTGGGGCCAACGTCCTGACTTTC. Its protein product is CASTTVSGANVLTF.

The V call is TRBV2, the J call TRBJ1-6; maybe TRBD1 (6 bases). CDR1 is SNHLY and CDR2 is FYNNEI in the germline V gene. The CDR3 has 13 residues. The germline V and J ends were trimmed by 7 bases and 10 bases, with 14 bases remaining between them. The CDR3 coding sequence is TGTGCCAGCAAGGACAGTTTTGGGTCACCCCTCCACTTT. It codes for CASKDSFGSPLHF.

In its sample, this clone was seen a few times. The chain uses TRBV10-2 and TRBJ2-7; 9 positions match TRBD1. Germline-derived CDR1 and CDR2 are WSHSY and SAAADI. The CDR3 has 18 amino acids. The J segment lost 1 base and the V segment lost 5 bases, leaving 15 bases of the junction unmatched. DNA of the CDR3: TGCGCCAGCAGTTCGGGGGACAGGGACTTGGTTTGGTCCTACGAGCAGTACTTC. This gives the protein CASSSGDRDLVWSYEQYF.

The chain's CDR3 is CASSLIGGAQYF. The CDR3 DNA reads as TGTGCCAGCAGTCTCATTGGGGGGGCCCAGTACTTC. This chain uses TRBV7-6 with TRBJ2-5; 7 bases are shared with TRBD2. The CDR3 consists of 12 residues. CDR1 and CDR2 from the germline V gene are SGHVS and FNYEAQ. Trimming took 6 bases from V and 9 from J; bases not matched to a gene: 7.

The rearrangement joins TRBV11-3 to TRBJ2-1; tentatively, D is TRBD2 (6 bases). CDR1 and CDR2 (germline): SGHNT, YENEEA. The CDR3 is 14 amino acids. V was cut by 0 bases and J by 7 bases, with 10 bases left in between. The CDR3 region is CASSLDLGGNEQFF. The CDR3 DNA reads TGTGCCAGCAGCTTAGATCTCGGGGGTAATGAGCAGTTCTTC. Full variable domain (rest looked up from reference TRBV11-3 and TRBJ2-1): EAGVVQSPRYKIIEKKQPVAFWCNPISGHNTLYWYLQNLGQGPELLIRYENEEAVDDSQLPKDRFSAERLKGVDSTLKIQPAELGDSAVYLCASSLDLGGNEQFFGPGTRLTVL.

The chain employs TRBV5-4 and TRBJ2-1; TRBD1 agrees at 11 bases. Germline V gene data show CDR1 as SGHNT and CDR2 as YYREEE (reference sequence). Unmatched junction bases numbered 12, after V lost 1 base and J lost 15 bases. This CDR3 has 15 residues. The CDR3 nucleotides read TGTGCCAGCAGCTTGTCCGGACAGGGGGCTATAGTTGTGTTCTTC. It translates to CASSLSGQGAIVVFF.

This clone was seen more than once but under ten times. CDR3 residues: CASSDNEGAEAFF. In nucleotides, the CDR3 is TGTGCCAGCAGTGACAATGAGGGAGCTGAAGCTTTCTTT. The chain recombines TRBV6-4 with TRBJ1-1; no clear D gene. CDR3 length: 13 residues. Trimming pared 2 bases from V and 6 bases from J, leaving 10 bases between. Germline assignment: CDR1 MRHNA and CDR2 SNTAGT.